Listed below are T cell receptor beta chains from one sample, sequenced in a study of beta chain features in type 1 diabetes. Data came from immunoSEQ multiplex PCR; TCRdb stores just in-frame clones and leaves some out. This table holds around 500,000 clones, roughly 30% found once. The sample comprised naive CD4+ T cells from blood. These receptors were collected from a man between 18 and 35 years old in good health. CDR3s include the opening cysteine and the closing phenylalanine or tryptophan. The order of the fields is V gene, J gene, clone size, D gene, CDR3 DNA, CDR3 protein. The D gene is left open where the match is weak. The listing skips clone size in some rows; elsewhere it reads once, few, many or a size class.

V gene: TRBV7-2
J gene: TRBJ2-3
clone size: -
D gene: -
CDR3 DNA: TGTGCCAGCAGCTTCGGACTCCAAAGTAGCACAGATACGCAGTATTTT
CDR3 protein: CASSFGLQSSTDTQYF

V gene: TRBV30
J gene: TRBJ2-1
clone size: few
D gene: -
CDR3 DNA: TGTGCCTGGAGTACAGTTTACAATGAGCAGTTCTTC
CDR3 protein: CAWSTVYNEQFF

V gene: TRBV2
J gene: TRBJ2-1
clone size: -
D gene: -
CDR3 DNA: TGTGCCAGCAGCGCGGTAAGATCGATTGATGAGCAGTTCTTC
CDR3 protein: CASSAVRSIDEQFF

V gene: TRBV5-6
J gene: TRBJ2-1
clone size: -
D gene: -
CDR3 DNA: TGTGCCAGCAGCTCATCACTGAGGGAAAAAGGGGAGCAGTTCTTC
CDR3 protein: CASSSSLREKGEQFF

V gene: TRBV7-2
J gene: TRBJ2-1
clone size: -
D gene: -
CDR3 DNA: TGTGCCAGCAGCTTAGCTTTCGGGCCCTACAATGAGCAGTTCTTC
CDR3 protein: CASSLAFGPYNEQFF

V gene: TRBV30
J gene: TRBJ1-2
clone size: -
D gene: -
CDR3 DNA: TGTGCCTGGAGTCCCTTTCGACAGATGGACCCCTATGGCTACACCTTC
CDR3 protein: CAWSPFRQMDPYGYTF

V gene: TRBV27
J gene: TRBJ1-1
clone size: -
D gene: -
CDR3 DNA: TGTGCCAGCAGTTTCGGGGACCGTTGGAACACTGAAGCTTTCTTT
CDR3 protein: CASSFGDRWNTEAFF

V gene: TRBV6-6
J gene: TRBJ2-5
clone size: -
D gene: -
CDR3 DNA: TGTGCCAGCAGTCCACCCTGGGCCAGCGGGGAGACCCAGTACTTC
CDR3 protein: CASSPPWASGETQYF

V gene: TRBV29-1
J gene: TRBJ2-7
clone size: few
D gene: -
CDR3 DNA: TGCAGCGTTGCGGTACTAGCAGTAGACGGCGAGCAGTACTTC
CDR3 protein: CSVAVLAVDGEQYF

V gene: TRBV7-3
J gene: TRBJ2-3
clone size: -
D gene: TRBD2
CDR3 DNA: TGTGCCAGCAGCTTACTAGCGGGAACAGATACGCAGTATTTT
CDR3 protein: CASSLLAGTDTQYF

V gene: TRBV9
J gene: TRBJ2-5
clone size: -
D gene: TRBD2
CDR3 DNA: TGTGCCAGCAGCGAAGGCGGGGGGGAAGAGACCCAGTACTTC
CDR3 protein: CASSEGGGEETQYF

V gene: TRBV4-1
J gene: TRBJ2-7
clone size: few
D gene: -
CDR3 DNA: TGCGCCAGCAGCCTCAACCTCGGGACAAACTCCTACGAGCAGTACTTC
CDR3 protein: CASSLNLGTNSYEQYF

V gene: TRBV28
J gene: TRBJ1-1
clone size: -
D gene: -
CDR3 DNA: TGTGCCAGCACCCTGGGAGGGGAAGCTTTCTTT
CDR3 protein: CASTLGGEAFF

V gene: TRBV4-3
J gene: TRBJ2-7
clone size: -
D gene: TRBD1
CDR3 DNA: TGCGCCAGCAGCCTTGGGACAGCCTCCTACGAGCAGTACTTC
CDR3 protein: CASSLGTASYEQYF

V gene: TRBV30
J gene: TRBJ2-1
clone size: few
D gene: -
CDR3 DNA: TGTGCCTGGAACCTCGCAAGGGGGAGCTCCTACAATGAGCAGTTCTTC
CDR3 protein: CAWNLARGSSYNEQFF

V gene: TRBV30
J gene: TRBJ1-1
clone size: -
D gene: -
CDR3 DNA: TGTGCCTGGAGTCGACAGGAGAACACTGAAGCTTTCTTT
CDR3 protein: CAWSRQENTEAFF

V gene: TRBV7-3
J gene: TRBJ2-1
clone size: -
D gene: -
CDR3 DNA: TGCGCCAGCAGCCGAAGAGTATCGGAAACGTACAATGAGCAGTTCTTC
CDR3 protein: CASSRRVSETYNEQFF

V gene: TRBV19
J gene: TRBJ2-7
clone size: -
D gene: TRBD2
CDR3 DNA: TGTGCCAGTAGTACGGACATAGCGGGGGAGCAGTACTTC
CDR3 protein: CASSTDIAGEQYF

V gene: TRBV7-2
J gene: TRBJ1-2
clone size: -
D gene: -
CDR3 DNA: TGTGCCAGCAGGCGGTCAGAGCTGGGCTATGGCTACACCTTC
CDR3 protein: CASRRSELGYGYTF

V gene: TRBV30
J gene: TRBJ1-4
clone size: -
D gene: TRBD1
CDR3 DNA: TGTGCCTGGAGCCGGCAGGGGGGCGAAAAACTGTTTTTT
CDR3 protein: CAWSRQGGEKLFF

V gene: TRBV30
J gene: TRBJ1-2
clone size: -
D gene: TRBD1
CDR3 DNA: TGTGCCTGGAGCTCACCGGGACAGGGTAACTATGGCTACACCTTC
CDR3 protein: CAWSSPGQGNYGYTF

V gene: TRBV5-1
J gene: TRBJ2-5
clone size: few
D gene: -
CDR3 DNA: TGCGCCAGCAGCCCTCAGGGAGGATTTCAAGAGACCCAGTACTTC
CDR3 protein: CASSPQGGFQETQYF

V gene: TRBV4-1
J gene: TRBJ2-1
clone size: -
D gene: -
CDR3 DNA: TGCGCCAGCGGACTGGGGAGCTCCTACAATGAGCAGTTCTTC
CDR3 protein: CASGLGSSYNEQFF

V gene: TRBV9
J gene: TRBJ2-1
clone size: few
D gene: -
CDR3 DNA: TGTGCCAGCAGCGTAAATAATGAGCAGTTCTTC
CDR3 protein: CASSVNNEQFF

V gene: TRBV7-3
J gene: TRBJ2-1
clone size: -
D gene: -
CDR3 DNA: TGTGCCAGCAGCCTCGGGATAGGGAGCTACAATGAGCAGTTCTTC
CDR3 protein: CASSLGIGSYNEQFF

V gene: TRBV7-9
J gene: TRBJ1-1
clone size: -
D gene: -
CDR3 DNA: TGTGCCAGCAGTCGTATAAAGGCTCGGGGCAAGAACACTGAAGCTTTCTTT
CDR3 protein: CASSRIKARGKNTEAFF

V gene: TRBV19
J gene: TRBJ1-1
clone size: -
D gene: -
CDR3 DNA: TGTGCCAGCAAACGGAGGACTGAAGCTTTCTTT
CDR3 protein: CASKRRTEAFF

V gene: TRBV15
J gene: TRBJ1-5
clone size: -
D gene: TRBD1
CDR3 DNA: TGTGCCACCAGCGGGGACAGCCATAGCAATCAGCCCCAGCATTTT
CDR3 protein: CATSGDSHSNQPQHF

V gene: TRBV30
J gene: TRBJ2-1
clone size: few
D gene: TRBD2
CDR3 DNA: TGTGCCTGGGCCCTCCTCCTTAGCGGGGGCAATGAGCAGTTCTTC
CDR3 protein: CAWALLLSGGNEQFF

V gene: TRBV10-3
J gene: TRBJ2-3
clone size: few
D gene: -
CDR3 DNA: TGTGCCATCAGGGAGAGGTTAGCCGATACGCAGTATTTT
CDR3 protein: CAIRERLADTQYF

V gene: TRBV10-3
J gene: TRBJ2-7
clone size: -
D gene: TRBD2
CDR3 DNA: TGTGCCATCAGTGGGACTAGCCCCTACGAGCAGTACTTC
CDR3 protein: CAISGTSPYEQYF

V gene: TRBV29-1
J gene: TRBJ2-2
clone size: once
D gene: TRBD1
CDR3 DNA: TGCAGCGTTGTGGGGACAGGGGGCACCGGGGAGCTGTTTTTT
CDR3 protein: CSVVGTGGTGELFF

V gene: TRBV29-1
J gene: TRBJ2-7
clone size: few
D gene: TRBD1
CDR3 DNA: TGCAGCGTTGAAAAGGACAGGGGGTTATACGAGCAGTACTTC
CDR3 protein: CSVEKDRGLYEQYF

V gene: TRBV14
J gene: TRBJ1-2
clone size: few
D gene: -
CDR3 DNA: TGTGCCAGCAGCTGGGACATCTATGGCTACACCTTC
CDR3 protein: CASSWDIYGYTF

V gene: TRBV5-4
J gene: TRBJ2-7
clone size: -
D gene: -
CDR3 DNA: TGTGCCAGCAGCTCTCTCGTCGGGCTGCCGCCCTACGAGCAGTACTTC
CDR3 protein: CASSSLVGLPPYEQYF

V gene: TRBV7-2
J gene: TRBJ2-1
clone size: once
D gene: TRBD1
CDR3 DNA: TGTGCCAGCAGCACAGGACAGGGAAATGAGCAGTTCTTC
CDR3 protein: CASSTGQGNEQFF

V gene: TRBV6-6
J gene: TRBJ2-7
clone size: once
D gene: TRBD2
CDR3 DNA: TGTGCCAGCATTGATAGCGGGGGGCCAGGGAACGAGCAGTACTTC
CDR3 protein: CASIDSGGPGNEQYF

V gene: TRBV14
J gene: TRBJ2-2
clone size: -
D gene: TRBD2
CDR3 DNA: TGTGCCAGCAGCCTTTGGACTAGCGGGAACACCGGGGAGCTGTTTTTT
CDR3 protein: CASSLWTSGNTGELFF

V gene: TRBV13
J gene: TRBJ2-3
clone size: -
D gene: TRBD2
CDR3 DNA: TGTGCCAGCAGCCGCTCCTCGAGCGGGAGGGGCTACACAGATACGCAGTATTTT
CDR3 protein: CASSRSSSGRGYTDTQYF

V gene: TRBV2
J gene: TRBJ2-5
clone size: -
D gene: -
CDR3 DNA: TGTGCCAGCAGGTTCGGGGGTTTAGTAGAGACCCAGTACTTC
CDR3 protein: CASRFGGLVETQYF

V gene: TRBV28
J gene: TRBJ1-5
clone size: -
D gene: TRBD1
CDR3 DNA: TGTGCCAGCAGGGAAGGGGACAGGGGAGCTCAGCCCCAGCATTTT
CDR3 protein: CASREGDRGAQPQHF

V gene: TRBV9
J gene: TRBJ2-6
clone size: few
D gene: -
CDR3 DNA: TGTGCCAGCAGCGTAGTAAGGGTGCCCAACGTCCTGACTTTC
CDR3 protein: CASSVVRVPNVLTF

V gene: TRBV29-1
J gene: TRBJ1-5
clone size: -
D gene: -
CDR3 DNA: TGCAGCACTGGAGAGGGTGCGGGCAATCAGCCCCAGCATTTT
CDR3 protein: CSTGEGAGNQPQHF

V gene: TRBV5-1
J gene: TRBJ2-5
clone size: few
D gene: -
CDR3 DNA: TGCGCCAGCAGCTTCAGTTCGCAAGAGACCCAGTACTTC
CDR3 protein: CASSFSSQETQYF

V gene: TRBV7-2
J gene: TRBJ2-5
clone size: few
D gene: TRBD2
CDR3 DNA: TGTGCCAGCAGCTTAACTGGACTAGCGGTCCGGTACTTC
CDR3 protein: CASSLTGLAVRYF

V gene: TRBV18
J gene: TRBJ2-1
clone size: -
D gene: -
CDR3 DNA: TGTGCCAGCTCACCACGGAGACTAGGTCTATACAATGAGCAGTTCTTC
CDR3 protein: CASSPRRLGLYNEQFF

V gene: TRBV18
J gene: TRBJ2-5
clone size: -
D gene: TRBD1
CDR3 DNA: TGTGCCAGCTCACCACGCCAGACAGGGCGCGAGACCCAGTACTTC
CDR3 protein: CASSPRQTGRETQYF

V gene: TRBV7-9
J gene: TRBJ1-4
clone size: few
D gene: TRBD1
CDR3 DNA: TGTGCCAGCAGCCGACAGGGGCCCTTTAATGAAAAACTGTTTTTT
CDR3 protein: CASSRQGPFNEKLFF

V gene: TRBV4-1
J gene: TRBJ2-7
clone size: -
D gene: -
CDR3 DNA: TGCGCCAGCAGCCAGGGTACAGCGGTAAAGTTCTTC
CDR3 protein: CASSQGTAVKFF

V gene: TRBV2
J gene: TRBJ2-1
clone size: -
D gene: -
CDR3 DNA: TGTGCCAGCATCGAGACAGGCGCCGGCAAGAATGAGCAGTTCTTC
CDR3 protein: CASIETGAGKNEQFF

V gene: TRBV4-2
J gene: TRBJ2-2
clone size: -
D gene: -
CDR3 DNA: TGTGCCAGCAGCCTCCTAGTGGGCGGGGAGCTGTTTTTT
CDR3 protein: CASSLLVGGELFF

V gene: TRBV7-2
J gene: TRBJ2-5
clone size: few
D gene: -
CDR3 DNA: TGTGCCAGCATCCCATTCCTGGCAGATCAAGAGACCCAGTACTTC
CDR3 protein: CASIPFLADQETQYF

V gene: TRBV7-7
J gene: TRBJ2-1
clone size: -
D gene: -
CDR3 DNA: TGTGCTAGCAGCTTATTCGGGAGAAACTCCTACAATGAGCAGTTCTTC
CDR3 protein: CASSLFGRNSYNEQFF

V gene: TRBV30
J gene: TRBJ2-6
clone size: -
D gene: -
CDR3 DNA: TGTGCCTGGAGTAGAACAGGGTCGGGGGCCAACGTCCTGACTTTC
CDR3 protein: CAWSRTGSGANVLTF

V gene: TRBV29-1
J gene: TRBJ1-1
clone size: few
D gene: -
CDR3 DNA: TGCAGCGTTGACAAACAACTGGGCACTGAAGCTTTCTTT
CDR3 protein: CSVDKQLGTEAFF

V gene: TRBV4-3
J gene: TRBJ2-7
clone size: few
D gene: -
CDR3 DNA: TGCGCCAGCAGCCAAGTCGGGACACTGGCGAACGAGCAGTACTTC
CDR3 protein: CASSQVGTLANEQYF

V gene: TRBV6-5
J gene: TRBJ1-1
clone size: few
D gene: -
CDR3 DNA: TGTGCCAGCAGCTACAGGGAGAGGACTGAAGCTTTCTTT
CDR3 protein: CASSYRERTEAFF

V gene: TRBV18
J gene: TRBJ2-1
clone size: few
D gene: -
CDR3 DNA: TGTGCCAGCTCACCACAGGCGGGACCCTACAATGAGCAGTTCTTC
CDR3 protein: CASSPQAGPYNEQFF

V gene: TRBV4-2
J gene: TRBJ1-4
clone size: few
D gene: -
CDR3 DNA: TGTGCCAGCAGCCAAGCTGCACGGCAGGGGAATGAAAAACTGTTTTTT
CDR3 protein: CASSQAARQGNEKLFF

V gene: TRBV29-1
J gene: TRBJ1-1
clone size: -
D gene: -
CDR3 DNA: TGCAGCGTTAAAGCCAGGGGTGAGAACACTGAAGCTTTCTTT
CDR3 protein: CSVKARGENTEAFF